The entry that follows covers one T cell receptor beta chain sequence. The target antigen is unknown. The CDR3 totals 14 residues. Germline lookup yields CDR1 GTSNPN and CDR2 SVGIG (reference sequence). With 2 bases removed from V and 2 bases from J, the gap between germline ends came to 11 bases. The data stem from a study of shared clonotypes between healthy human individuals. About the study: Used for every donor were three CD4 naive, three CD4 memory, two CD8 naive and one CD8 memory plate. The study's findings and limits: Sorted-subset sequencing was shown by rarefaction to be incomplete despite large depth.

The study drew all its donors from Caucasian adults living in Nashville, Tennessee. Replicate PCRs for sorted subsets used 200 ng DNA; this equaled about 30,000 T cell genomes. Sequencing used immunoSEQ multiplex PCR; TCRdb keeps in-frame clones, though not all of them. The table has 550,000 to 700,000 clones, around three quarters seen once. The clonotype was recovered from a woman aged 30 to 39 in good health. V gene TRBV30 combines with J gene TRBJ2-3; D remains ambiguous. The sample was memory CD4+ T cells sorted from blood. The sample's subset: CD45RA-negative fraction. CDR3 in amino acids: CAWSSFGYTDTQYF. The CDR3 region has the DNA TGTGCCTGGAGTAGTTTTGGTTACACAGATACGCAGTATTTT. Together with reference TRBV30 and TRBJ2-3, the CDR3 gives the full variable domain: SQTIHQWPATLVQPVGSPLSLECTVEGTSNPNLYWYRQAAGRGLQLLFYSVGIGQISSEVPQNLSASRPQDRQFILSSKKLLLSDSGFYLCAWSSFGYTDTQYFGPGTRLTVL.